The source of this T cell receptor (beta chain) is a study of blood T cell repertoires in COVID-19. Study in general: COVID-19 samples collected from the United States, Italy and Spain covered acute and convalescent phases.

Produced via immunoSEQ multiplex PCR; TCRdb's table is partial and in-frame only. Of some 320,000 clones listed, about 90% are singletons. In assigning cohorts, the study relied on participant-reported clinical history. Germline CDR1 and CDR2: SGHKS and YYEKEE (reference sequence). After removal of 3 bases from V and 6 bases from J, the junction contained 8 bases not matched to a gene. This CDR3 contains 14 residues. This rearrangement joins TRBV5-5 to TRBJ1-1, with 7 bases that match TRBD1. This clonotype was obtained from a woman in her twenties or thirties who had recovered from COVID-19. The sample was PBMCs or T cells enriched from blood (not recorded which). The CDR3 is CASSWRGRGAEAFF. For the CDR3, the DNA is TGTGCCAGCAGCTGGAGGGGGCGTGGGGCTGAAGCTTTCTTT.